This TCR beta chain was found in a study of blood T cell repertoires in COVID-19. Study-level information: COVID-19 samples from acute and convalescent phases originated in the United States, Italy and Spain. PBMCs, B-cell-depleted T cells, or T cells provided the cDNA or gDNA that made up the material.

Individuals drawn from under 30 US areas were roughly 18 to 95 years old. The CDR3 runs to 15 residues. V shed 4 bases, J shed 4 bases, and the junction held 4 bases outside the gene matches. Germline lookup yields CDR1 KGHDR and CDR2 SFDVKD. Original processing methods: Using reference gene primer amplification, nucleated cell counts were estimated. The table came from immunoSEQ multiplex PCR; TCRdb's copy has only in-frame clones and leaves some out. That table furnishes V, J and clone size, whereas the DNA furnished D and trimming. The table lists around 250,000 clones, about 87% of them singletons, with 1% to 1.5% in the top ten.

The receptor comes from a woman in her thirties or forties with acute COVID-19. This chain joins TRBV24-1 and TRBJ2-2, with 8 positions matching TRBD1. Sequenced input: PBMCs or T cells enriched from blood (not recorded which). The CDR3 here is CATSERQGPTGELFF. The CDR3 coding sequence is TGTGCCACCAGTGAAAGACAGGGGCCCACCGGGGAGCTGTTTTTT.